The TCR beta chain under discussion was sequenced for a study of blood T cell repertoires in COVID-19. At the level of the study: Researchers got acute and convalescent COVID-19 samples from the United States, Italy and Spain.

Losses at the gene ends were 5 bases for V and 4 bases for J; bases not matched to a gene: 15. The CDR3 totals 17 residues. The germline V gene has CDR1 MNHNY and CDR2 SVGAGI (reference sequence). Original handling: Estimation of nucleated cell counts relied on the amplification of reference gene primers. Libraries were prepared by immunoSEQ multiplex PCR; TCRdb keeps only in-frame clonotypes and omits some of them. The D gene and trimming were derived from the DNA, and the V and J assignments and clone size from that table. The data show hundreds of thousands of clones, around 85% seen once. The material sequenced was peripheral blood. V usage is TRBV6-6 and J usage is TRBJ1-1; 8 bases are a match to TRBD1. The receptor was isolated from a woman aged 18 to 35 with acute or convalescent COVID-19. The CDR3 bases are TGTGCCAGCAGTAGATTTATGACAGGGGCAGGGTCCACTGAAGCTTTCTTT. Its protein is CASSRFMTGAGSTEAFF.